The 23 T cell receptor beta chains below were found in one sample sequenced in a study of shared clonotypes between healthy human individuals. Measured with immunoSEQ multiplex PCR; TCRdb has only the in-frame clones, and not every one. The profile shows 2 million or so clones, around 95% of them singletons. Input material: naive CD4+ T cells sorted from blood. As for subset: CD45RA+ positively selected. The receptors here all came from a man younger than 30 in good health.

The CDR3 is CASSPADTEAFF. The CDR3 DNA follows: TGTGCCAGCTCCCCGGCTGACACTGAAGCTTTCTTT. The genes are TRBV2 and TRBJ1-1; D uncertain. V lost 8 bases to trimming and J lost 3 bases, with 10 bases between them. CDR3 length equals 12 residues. Per the germline V gene, CDR1 is SNHLY and CDR2 is FYNNEI. The full variable domain, with the rest looked up from reference TRBV2 and TRBJ1-1, is EPEVTQTPSHQVTQMGQEVILRCVPISNHLYFYWYRQILGQKVEFLVSFYNNEISEKSEIFDDQFSVERPDGSNFTLKIRSTKLEDSAMYFCASSPADTEAFFGQGTRLTVV.

The chain couples TRBV5-4 to TRBJ2-7; D is ambiguous. Trimming removed 4 bases from V and 7 bases from J, with 9 bases in between. Germline V lookup: CDR1 SGHNT, CDR2 YYREEE (reference sequence). This CDR3 is 11 amino acids long. The DNA of the CDR3 is TGTGCCAGCAGCGCCCCCGGGGAGCAGTACTTC. Translation: CASSAPGEQYF.

The chain combines TRBV5-6 with TRBJ1-1, with 11 bases identical to TRBD1. The CDR3 runs to 16 residues. V was clipped by 5 bases and J by 3 bases; unmatched bases: 9. CDR1 and CDR2 from the germline V gene are SGHDT and YYEEEE. The DNA for the CDR3 is TGTGCCAGCAGTCCTAGGACAGGGGGCGCGTACACTGAAGCTTTCTTT. The encoded protein is CASSPRTGGAYTEAFF.

The rearrangement uses TRBV10-3 and TRBJ2-7; D unresolved. Germline-derived CDR1 and CDR2 are ENHRY and SYGVKD. This CDR3 is 11 amino acids long. Trimming cost V 3 bases and J 5 bases, with 5 bases left between them. The DNA for the CDR3 is TGTGCCATCAGTGACACGGACGAGCAGTACTTC. This translates into CAISDTDEQYF.

The rearrangement joins TRBV20-1 to TRBJ1-1, with D tentatively TRBD1 (5 bases). The V gene lost 3 bases and the J gene lost 7 bases, with 9 bases spanning the gap. The CDR3 extends over 11 amino acids. In germline, CDR1 is DFQATT, CDR2 SNEGSKA (reference sequence). In DNA, the CDR3 is TGCAGTGCTAGTTTCGGGGGTGAAGCTTTCTTT. Amino acids: CSASFGGEAFF.

This rearrangement joins TRBV28 to TRBJ2-7; D is uncertain. With 4 bases removed from V and 5 bases from J, the gap between germline ends came to 12 bases. This CDR3 is 13 amino acids long. CDR1 is MDHEN, CDR2 SYDVKM, per germline. The chain's CDR3 is CASSSPLRHEQYF. Here the CDR3 DNA reads TGTGCCAGCAGTTCTCCCCTGCGCCACGAGCAGTACTTC.

This clone was seen once. The chain has TRBV10-3 and TRBJ1-6, with TRBD1 matching over 8 bases. With V trimmed by 4 bases and J by 10 bases, 9 bases remained unmatched. From germline, CDR1 is ENHRY and CDR2 SYGVKD. This CDR3 comprises 15 residues. This CDR3 is CAISAPDRAASPLHF. In nucleotides, the CDR3 is TGTGCCATCAGTGCCCCGGACAGGGCGGCCTCACCCCTCCACTTT.

The CDR3 DNA is TGTGCCAGTAGTTCCGGACAGGGTGGCCTCTTCGAGCAGTACTTC. It yields the protein CASSSGQGGLFEQYF. This chain links TRBV19 with TRBJ2-7, with 8 positions matching TRBD1. V trimming: 5 bases; J trimming: 6 bases; junction bases outside the gene matches: 12. The germline gives CDR1 LNHDA, CDR2 SQIVND (reference sequence). The CDR3 length is 15 residues.

V and J are TRBV30 and TRBJ1-1; unclear D gene. Germline CDR1 and CDR2: GTSNPN and SVGIG (reference sequence). The CDR3 has 14 residues. Trimming left V 3 bases short and J 7 bases short, with 18 bases between. CDR3 protein: CAWREVYDFGEAFF. The CDR3 DNA sequence: TGTGCCTGGAGGGAGGTGTACGATTTCGGTGAAGCTTTCTTT.

CDR3: CASFPLPAEPLNEQFF. The CDR3, as DNA: TGTGCCAGCTTCCCCCTCCCAGCGGAGCCCCTAAATGAGCAGTTCTTC. V usage is TRBV18 and J usage is TRBJ2-1; D may be TRBD2 (5 bases). Between the trimmed V and J ends, which lost 7 bases and 7 bases, there was a span of 23 bases. CDR1 KGHSH and CDR2 LQKENI come from the germline V gene. The CDR3 has 16 amino acids.

The chain employs TRBV5-1 and TRBJ2-7; D is undetermined. Germline assignment: CDR1 SGHRS and CDR2 YFSETQ. Trimming pared 4 bases from V and 0 bases from J, leaving 14 bases between. The CDR3 is 15 amino acids. The CDR3: CASSLGQVPSYEQYF. The CDR3 DNA is TGCGCCAGCAGCCTTGGGCAGGTCCCCTCCTACGAGCAGTACTTC.

The CDR3 reads CASSYGADYEQYF. Here the CDR3 DNA reads TGTGCCAGCAGTTACGGGGCCGACTACGAGCAGTACTTC. The chain has TRBV6-6 and TRBJ2-7; TRBD1 might be the D (5 bases). This CDR3 is built from 13 residues. The V and J ends lost 2 bases and 3 bases respectively, with 8 bases between them. The V gene's germline CDR1 is MNHNY and CDR2 SVGAGI (reference sequence).

In the case of this clone: Other DNA sequences from this sample encode an identical CDR3 as well. CDR3 coding DNA: TGCGCCAGCAGCTTGGGCGACAGGGACGAGCAGTACTTC. Amino acids: CASSLGDRDEQYF. The rearrangement uses TRBV5-1 and TRBJ2-7; TRBD1 matches at 7 bases. CDR1 is SGHRS and CDR2 is YFSETQ in the germline V gene. The CDR3 has 13 residues. After removal of 0 bases from V and 5 bases from J, the junction contained 2 bases not matched to a gene.

The CDR3 region is CASRPKLDGLRDTEAFF. DNA for the CDR3: TGTGCAAGTCGCCCCAAACTGGATGGGCTCAGAGACACTGAAGCTTTCTTT. V and J are TRBV12-2 and TRBJ1-1; TRBD1, as called in the table, went unchecked against the DNA. TRBV12-2 is termed a pseudogene. CDR3 length: 17 amino acids.

The rearrangement links TRBV30 to TRBJ1-2; D is uncertain. The length of the CDR3 is 12 residues. V was pared by 4 bases and J by 0 bases, with 6 bases between. The germline V gene encodes CDR1 GTSNPN and CDR2 SVGIG (reference sequence). The CDR3 protein is CAWIRSNYGYTF. CDR3 in DNA: TGTGCCTGGATTCGCTCTAACTATGGCTACACCTTC.

The chain has TRBV2 and TRBJ1-2, with D hard to call. Germline V gene sequence: CDR1 SNHLY, CDR2 FYNNEI. Trimming removed 4 bases at V and 7 bases at J, with 10 bases between. The CDR3 has 12 residues. The CDR3, as DNA: TGTGCCAGCAGTGTTAATTTTGGTGGCTACACCTTC. Protein product: CASSVNFGGYTF.

The rearrangement uses TRBV19 and TRBJ2-7; 8 positions match TRBD1. Germline CDR1 reads LNHDA; CDR2 reads SQIVND (reference sequence). J gave up 5 bases and V 3 bases, and 6 bases lay outside the gene matches. The CDR3 loop spans 14 amino acids. CDR3 sequence reads: CASSIPDRAHEQYF. CDR3 nucleotides: TGTGCCAGTAGTATTCCGGACAGGGCTCACGAGCAGTACTTC. The variable domain in full, completed from reference TRBV19 and TRBJ2-7, reads DGGITQSPKYLFRKEGQNVTLSCEQNLNHDAMYWYRQDPGQGLRLIYYSQIVNDFQKGDIAEGYSVSREKKESFPLTVTSAQKNPTAFYLCASSIPDRAHEQYFGPGTRLTVT.

This chain links TRBV18 with TRBJ2-5; D is possibly TRBD1 or TRBD2 (5 bases each). The CDR3 sequence is 15 residues long. V was pared by 0 bases and J by 1 base, with 9 bases between. Per germline, CDR1 KGHSH and CDR2 LQKENI. DNA for the CDR3: TGTGCCAGCTCACCACCGGGACGAACCCAAGAGACCCAGTACTTC. It codes for CASSPPGRTQETQYF.

The V call is TRBV6-5, the J call TRBJ2-7, with D possibly matching TRBD1 (6 bases). The CDR3 contains 13 residues. Trimming took off 7 bases at V and 0 bases at J, with 10 bases between the two ends. CDR1 and CDR2 from the germline V gene are MNHEY and SVGAGI. The CDR3: CASTADSSYEQYF. DNA for the CDR3: TGTGCCAGCACCGCGGACAGCTCCTACGAGCAGTACTTC.

The CDR3 is CASSRSGLSETQYF. The CDR3 nucleotides read TGTGCCAGCAGCCGCTCGGGACTATCAGAGACCCAGTACTTC. The rearrangement joins TRBV4-2 to TRBJ2-5; the match to TRBD2 covers 7 bases. Looked up from germline, CDR1 is LGHNA and CDR2 is YNFKEQ. CDR3 length: 14 amino acids. Losses at the gene ends were 4 bases for V and 4 bases for J; bases not matched to a gene: 6.

The chain employs TRBV19 and TRBJ2-7, with 11 positions matching TRBD1. The CDR3 has 15 amino acids. CDR1 and CDR2 from the germline V gene are LNHDA and SQIVND (reference sequence). V lost 4 bases, J lost 2 bases, and 4 bases stayed unmatched. The CDR3 sequence is CASSTWTGGPYEQYF. The CDR3 nucleotides read TGTGCCAGTAGTACCTGGACAGGGGGCCCCTACGAGCAGTACTTC.

The chain has TRBV2 and TRBJ2-5, with TRBD2 identical over 16 bases. The CDR3 runs to 15 residues. Trimming took 7 bases from V and 4 from J; bases not matched to a gene: 3. Germline V gene data show CDR1 as SNHLY and CDR2 as FYNNEI. The CDR3 region is CASTGTSGRAETQYF. DNA for the CDR3: TGTGCCAGCACTGGGACTAGCGGGAGGGCAGAGACCCAGTACTTC.

About this clone itself: Within the sample, other DNA sequences also encode this same CDR3. The chain links TRBV2 to TRBJ2-5, with TRBD1 identical over 7 bases. Trimming at V came to 8 bases and at J to 1 base, leaving 4 bases not matched to a gene. This CDR3 is 13 amino acids long. Germline CDR1 and CDR2: SNHLY and FYNNEI. CDR3 DNA: TGTGCCAGCCTCCGGGACAGCCAAGAGACCCAGTACTTC. This codes for CASLRDSQETQYF. Looking up the rest from reference TRBV2 and TRBJ2-5 gives the full variable domain: EPEVTQTPSHQVTQMGQEVILRCVPISNHLYFYWYRQILGQKVEFLVSFYNNEISEKSEIFDDQFSVERPDGSNFTLKIRSTKLEDSAMYFCASLRDSQETQYFGPGTRLLVL.